This note documents a single T cell receptor beta chain sequence. CDR3 length: 15 residues. Per germline, CDR1 SGHRS and CDR2 YFSETQ. V was shortened by 1 base and J by 6 bases, with 13 bases between the two germline ends. These data belong to a study of blood T cell repertoires in COVID-19. How the authors handled the data: Nucleated cell number was recorded as an estimate derived from reference gene primer amplification. TCRdb keeps only in-frame clones here, not all; method: immunoSEQ multiplex PCR. V and J calls and clone size are as listed in that table; D and trimming were resolved from the DNA. This sample carries fewer than 300,000 clones, approximately 77% of them seen once, and the ten largest clones take less than 4%.

This receptor was identified in a woman between 18 and 29 years old with acute or convalescent COVID-19. Sequenced sample: peripheral blood. The chain carries TRBV5-1 and TRBJ2-2; the D gene is possibly TRBD2 (5 bases). DNA for the CDR3: TGCGCCAGCAGCTTGTGGCAGCTGCGGGCCGGGGAGCTGTTTTTT. Translated, it gives CASSLWQLRAGELFF.